The table lists the clone carrying this T cell receptor (beta chain) with a few counts. The CDR3 has 15 residues. Germline loops: CDR1 SEHNR, CDR2 FQNEAQ (reference sequence). The germline V and J ends were trimmed by 5 bases and 9 bases, with 23 bases remaining between them. The record originates from a study of blood T cell repertoires in COVID-19. Study summary: Collection of acute and convalescent COVID-19 samples took place in the United States, Italy and Spain. PBMCs, B-cell-depleted T cells, or T cells were the source of the cDNA or gDNA that made up the material.

In the original workflow: Reference gene primer amplification in the assay estimated nucleated cell counts. Sequencing was performed with immunoSEQ multiplex PCR; in TCRdb, only in-frame clones are kept and a portion is missing. V, J and clone size were drawn from that table, and D and trimming were deduced from the DNA. The sample yields 150,000 to 190,000 clones, about 79% seen once. The gene calls are TRBV7-9 and TRBJ2-7; D possibly corresponds to TRBD2 (6 bases). The sample was peripheral blood. The clonotype was recovered from a woman between 50 and 59 years old with acute or convalescent COVID-19. The CDR3 sequence is CASSAETSTYTGQYF. The DNA for the CDR3 is TGTGCCAGCAGCGCAGAGACTAGTACTTATACTGGGCAGTACTTC. Variable domain in full (rest from reference TRBV7-9 and TRBJ2-7): DTGVSQNPRHKITKRGQNVTFRCDPISEHNRLYWYRQTLGQGPEFLTYFQNEAQLEKSRLLSDRFSAERPKGSFSTLEIQRTEQGDSAMYLCASSAETSTYTGQYFGPGTRLTVT.